These 9 T cell receptor beta chains were all obtained from the same sample, sequenced in a study of blood T cell repertoires in COVID-19. Assay: immunoSEQ multiplex PCR; the TCRdb copy retains only in-frame clones and omits some. The sample lists fewer than 150,000 clones, 80% to 90% occurring once. Sequenced input: peripheral blood. These receptors were obtained from a woman between 40 and 55 years old with acute or convalescent COVID-19.

The gene calls are TRBV9 and TRBJ1-1; D remains ambiguous. Germline-derived CDR1 and CDR2 are SGDLS and YYNGEE. This CDR3 contains 15 residues. V was cut by 0 bases and J by 1 base, with 10 bases left in between. In DNA form, the CDR3 reads TGTGCCAGCAGCGTAGCTGGTCGGGAGAACACTGAAGCTTTCTTT. The encoded protein is CASSVAGRENTEAFF.

The chain is built from TRBV28 and TRBJ2-7; 11 bases are a match to TRBD2. The CDR3 totals 17 residues. Germline V lookup: CDR1 MDHEN, CDR2 SYDVKM. Trimming took 5 bases from V and 3 from J; bases not matched to a gene: 12. Written as DNA, the CDR3 is TGTGCCAGCAGTCCCTATCCCTCGACTAGCGGGGTCTACGAGCAGTACTTC. Protein sequence: CASSPYPSTSGVYEQYF.

There are a few counts of this clone. The V gene is TRBV27, the J gene TRBJ2-1; the D gene is possibly TRBD2 (5 bases). Deletions cut 3 bases from V and 4 bases from J, with 10 bases between. This CDR3 comprises 14 residues. The germline V gene encodes CDR1 MNHEY and CDR2 SMNVEV (reference sequence). CDR3 sequence: CASSFSGLYNEQFF. Here the CDR3 DNA reads TGTGCCAGCAGTTTCAGCGGACTGTACAATGAGCAGTTCTTC.

V usage is TRBV18 and J usage is TRBJ1-6, with TRBD1 identical over 7 bases. Losses at the gene ends were 0 bases for V and 5 bases for J; bases not matched to a gene: 4. This CDR3 comprises 16 residues. Germline-derived CDR1 and CDR2 are KGHSH and LQKENI. CDR3 DNA: TGTGCCAGCTCACCACCGGGCCAGGGGGATAATTCACCCCTCCACTTT. It translates to CASSPPGQGDNSPLHF.

The CDR3 reads CASSLEAFSGNTIYF. CDR3 DNA sequence: TGCGCCAGCAGCTTGGAAGCCTTCTCTGGAAACACCATATATTTT. V and J are TRBV5-1 and TRBJ1-3, with no clear D. V lost 0 bases, J lost 0 bases, and 7 bases lay in between. CDR3 size: 15 residues. Germline lookup yields CDR1 SGHRS and CDR2 YFSETQ.

This chain joins TRBV5-4 and TRBJ2-7, with D perhaps matching TRBD1 (6 bases). This CDR3 comprises 15 residues. The germline CDR1 and CDR2 sequences are SGHNT and YYREEE (reference sequence). V lost 0 bases and J 3 bases, leaving 13 bases between the germline ends. The DNA for the CDR3 is TGTGCCAGCAGCTTGGGCCGACAGGAAATCTACGAGCAGTACTTC. This encodes CASSLGRQEIYEQYF.

This chain uses TRBV28 with TRBJ1-4; D unresolved. V lost 2 bases, J lost 7 bases, and 14 bases lay in between. The CDR3 length is 15 residues. The germline CDR1 and CDR2 sequences are MDHEN and SYDVKM. CDR3 nucleotides: TGTGCCAGCAGTTTAAGGAGATTTGGGAGTGAAAAACTGTTTTTT. Translating gives CASSLRRFGSEKLFF.

The chain employs TRBV11-2 and TRBJ1-1; possible D gene TRBD1, 5 bases. Germline loops: CDR1 SGHAT, CDR2 FQNNGV. V was cut by 5 bases and J by 7 bases, with 11 bases left in between. The CDR3 is 12 residues long. The CDR3 DNA follows: TGTGCCAGCAGCGGAGAGACAGATGAAGCTTTCTTT. It specifies CASSGETDEAFF.

This chain's CDR3 is CASSPLTVKANYGYTF. The CDR3 coding sequence is TGTGCCAGCAGTCCCCTGACAGTCAAAGCTAACTATGGCTACACCTTC. J is TRBJ1-2 and V is TRBV28, with D perhaps matching TRBD1 (5 bases). Trimming pared 5 bases from V and 0 bases from J, leaving 16 bases between. CDR1 and CDR2 from the germline V gene are MDHEN and SYDVKM. CDR3 length: 16 amino acids.